These 11 T cell receptor beta chains share one sample of origin, sequenced in a study of chemoradiotherapy in HPV16-positive cancers (dated by TCRdb to about 2022). The library was made by the immunoSEQ multiplex PCR assay. TCRdb holds this immuneACCESS table with in-frame rearrangements only. Some clones are missing; in checked studies, unresolved V genes explain under half, and the rest has no known cause. Across this sample there are some 32,000 clones, with around 89% seen only once. Of the sample, approximately 5% falls within the top ten clones. This specimen consisted of blood, obtained from a patient who underwent chemoradiotherapy. These receptor sequences come from a human donor with HPV-associated anogenital cancer.

The V and J genes are TRBV5-1 and TRBJ2-5; D may be TRBD1 (6 bases). Germline V gene sequence: CDR1 SGHRS, CDR2 YFSETQ. Deletions cut 5 bases from V and 1 base from J, with 15 bases between. The CDR3 has 15 amino acids. As DNA, the CDR3 is TGCGCCAGCAGGCCCGGCTGGGGGCGCCAAGAGACCCAGTACTTC. Translating gives CASRPGWGRQETQYF.

V gene TRBV5-1 combines with J gene TRBJ1-1; D perhaps matches TRBD1 (5 bases). CDR3 length: 14 residues. Trimming removed 6 bases from V and 4 bases from J, with 16 bases in between. Germline V gene sequence: CDR1 SGHRS, CDR2 YFSETQ. The CDR3 DNA follows: TGCGCCAGCACTGACAGCGGGGGGTCCACTGAAGCTTTCTTT. Residues: CASTDSGGSTEAFF.

This chain links TRBV19 with TRBJ2-2; possible D gene TRBD2, 5 bases. Looked up from germline, CDR1 is LNHDA and CDR2 is SQIVND (reference sequence). The CDR3 loop spans 15 amino acids. V lost 9 bases and J lost 4, with 18 bases in between. Here the CDR3 DNA reads TGTGCCAGCACCCTCCTAAGCGGAGGCACCGGGGAGCTGTTTTTT. Protein product: CASTLLSGGTGELFF. The full variable domain, its missing parts supplied by reference TRBV19 and TRBJ2-2, is DGGITQSPKYLFRKEGQNVTLSCEQNLNHDAMYWYRQDPGQGLRLIYYSQIVNDFQKGDIAEGYSVSREKKESFPLTVTSAQKNPTAFYLCASTLLSGGTGELFFGEGSRLTVL.

The CDR3 is CAWDPGLDTIYF. The CDR3 nucleotides read TGTGCCTGGGATCCGGGTTTGGACACCATATATTTT. The rearrangement uses TRBV30 and TRBJ1-3, with D uncertain. The CDR3 sequence is 12 residues long. V gave up 5 bases and J gave up 8 bases, with 13 bases separating them. Looked up from germline, CDR1 is GTSNPN and CDR2 is SVGIG (reference sequence).

The chain uses TRBV6-6 and TRBJ1-6; D may be TRBD1 (5 bases). CDR3 length equals 14 residues. Germline assignment: CDR1 MNHNY and CDR2 SVGAGI (reference sequence). The V and J ends lost 0 bases and 8 bases respectively, with 8 bases between them. In DNA, the CDR3 is TGTGCCAGCAGTTACTCGGGGGAGGATTCACCCCTCCACTTT. The encoded protein is CASSYSGEDSPLHF.

The chain employs TRBV6-1 and TRBJ1-5; weak D call: TRBD1 (6 bases). In germline, CDR1 is MNHNS, CDR2 SASEGT. The CDR3 totals 16 residues. V was trimmed by 1 base and J by 2 bases, leaving 12 bases between them. The chain's CDR3 is CASSEGRPGGNQPQHF. The CDR3 nucleotides read TGTGCCAGCAGTGAAGGGAGGCCAGGGGGCAATCAGCCCCAGCATTTT.

V and J are TRBV15 and TRBJ2-6; D ambiguous. The CDR3 has 14 amino acids. The germline gives CDR1 LNHNV, CDR2 YYDKDF (reference sequence). V shed 5 bases and J shed 1 base, with 6 bases lying between them. The CDR3 is CATSLGSGANVLTF. The DNA of the CDR3 is TGTGCCACCAGCTTGGGTTCTGGGGCCAACGTCCTGACTTTC.

V gene TRBV6-5 combines with J gene TRBJ1-2, with 7 bases fitting TRBD1. The CDR3 is 14 residues long. V shed 2 bases and J 7 bases; nucleotides not matched to a gene: 7. CDR1 is MNHEY and CDR2 is SVGAGI in the germline V gene. CDR3: CASSYGQGVGGYTF. CDR3 DNA sequence: TGTGCCAGCAGTTACGGCCAGGGGGTTGGTGGCTACACCTTC.

The genes are TRBV10-3 and TRBJ1-1, with D tentatively TRBD1 (6 bases). V was pared by 2 bases and J by 11 bases, with 9 bases between. The CDR3 runs 11 residues. CDR1 is ENHRY, CDR2 SYGVKD, per germline. CDR3 protein: CAISEEGGAFF. CDR3 DNA: TGTGCCATCAGTGAGGAGGGGGGTGCTTTCTTT.

This chain joins TRBV29-1 and TRBJ2-3; D gene unclear. V lost 0 bases and J 7 bases, leaving 5 bases between the germline ends. CDR3 length: 11 amino acids. Germline loops: CDR1 SQVTM, CDR2 ANQGSEA. Here the CDR3 reads CSVEETNTQYF. For the CDR3, the DNA is TGCAGCGTTGAAGAGACAAATACGCAGTATTTT.

The chain has TRBV6-5 and TRBJ1-6; 7 bases fit TRBD1. There are 15 residues in the CDR3. Germline CDR1 MNHEY, CDR2 SVGAGI. The V segment lost 6 bases and the J segment 9 bases; nucleotides outside the gene matches: 11. The CDR3 sequence: CASSLRQGRGSPLHF. In nucleotides, the CDR3 is TGTGCCAGCAGCCTCCGACAGGGAAGGGGTTCACCCCTCCACTTT.